This T cell receptor beta chain was recovered during a study of blood T cell repertoires in COVID-19. Study-level background: There were acute and convalescent COVID-19 samples, and they came from the United States, Italy and Spain. Nucleic acid was either cDNA or gDNA, and it came from T cells, B-cell-depleted T cells, or PBMCs.

This clone appeared a few times. In the authors' methods: Counts of nucleated cells, estimated from reference gene primer amplification, were obtained. Produced via immunoSEQ multiplex PCR; TCRdb's table is partial and in-frame only. Clone size and V and J calls were adopted from that table, with D and trimming inferred from the DNA. The sample records more than 250,000 clones, roughly 84% being singletons. This receptor was taken from a human donor in a cohort sampled during active COVID-19. The sample comprised peripheral blood.

CDR3 nucleotide sequence: TGTGCCAGCAGCTTGCGACATATAGCTAACTATGGCTACACCTTC. The encoded protein is CASSLRHIANYGYTF. This rearrangement joins TRBV5-6 to TRBJ1-2; no reliable D call. The germline gives CDR1 SGHDT, CDR2 YYEEEE. The length of the CDR3 is 15 residues. Trimming removed 1 base at V and 0 bases at J, with 10 bases between.